This TCR beta chain was profiled in a study of shared clonotypes between healthy human individuals. Sequencing used immunoSEQ multiplex PCR; TCRdb keeps in-frame clones, though not all of them. The sample consists of nearly 1 million clones, over 75% of them appearing once. Sequencing was performed on memory CD4+ T cells sorted from blood. Subset meaning: CD45RA-negative fraction. This clonotype was obtained from a man younger than 30 in good health.

The CDR3 is CASSGFARTYNYGYTF. The CDR3 DNA is TGTGCCAGCAGTGGGTTTGCACGGACATATAACTATGGCTACACCTTC. V gene TRBV6-1 combines with J gene TRBJ1-2; possibly TRBD1 for D (5 bases). CDR1 is MNHNS and CDR2 is SASEGT in the germline V gene. Trimming took 4 bases from V and 1 from J, leaving 16 bases between them. This CDR3 region has 16 residues.